This T cell receptor (beta chain) stems from a study of early T cells in non-severe SARS-CoV-2 infection. Study at large: The input, bulk RNA from unsorted whole blood, was sequenced, and chains were unpaired.

This clonotype is labeled as medium-sized. cDNA molecules, individually, were tagged with unique molecular identifiers. Using its own MiXCR run on the 5' RACE reads, TCRdb lists one record per CDR3 protein. The profile covers roughly 30,000 distinct CDR3 sequences, with more than 4% appearing a single time and approximately 5.8% taken by the ten largest. CDR1 and CDR2 from the germline V gene are LNHDA and SQIVND (reference sequence). The CDR3 consists of 15 residues. J was trimmed by 7 bases and V by 9 bases; bases with no gene match: 13. Sequencing was done on a sample of whole blood. V gene TRBV19 combines with J gene TRBJ2-1; the match to TRBD2 covers 9 bases. This receptor was identified in an adult who was a healthcare worker with PCR-confirmed SARS-CoV-2 infection or an uninfected control (not recorded which). Here the CDR3 reads CASLPLAGGWNEQFF. For the CDR3, the DNA is TGTGCCAGCCTACCATTGGCGGGGGGGTGGAATGAGCAGTTCTTC.